This T cell receptor (beta chain) stems from a study of cytomegalovirus exposure and HLA in healthy donors (dated by TCRdb to 2017 to 2019). For the study in its entirety: According to a later analysis, the 120 validation repertoires were produced on the same platform as the roughly 600 repertoires of the first cohort. In addition to the first cohort of several hundred subjects, a separate validation cohort of under 150 different subjects was used. To predict cytomegalovirus infection status, the study combined high-throughput TCR immunosequencing, statistical association of individual TCRs with disease status, and machine learning. The study was designed to test whether signatures of past pathogen exposure could be identified by cataloging public T cell receptors.

The research as a whole found: Most TCR sequences were observed very rarely across donors, whereas some public TCRs were present in many individuals. In vitro tests confirmed that a few of the cytomegalovirus-associated TCR beta chains recognize cytomegalovirus antigens. The authors suggested that the approach could potentially be generalized to other disease states and immunological phenotypes. A total of about 150 TCR beta chains were listed by the study as associated with cytomegalovirus. In both the original and validation cohorts, the classifier was reported to diagnose cytomegalovirus status with high specificity and sensitivity. Subsequent analysis determined that TCRs grouped into clusters in the first cohort also showed a tendency toward co-occurrence across the 120 or so validation repertoires, and approximately 93% of cluster scores exceeded 0. A later analysis lacked HLA typing for the validation cohort, so it scored co-occurrence in that cohort across all 110 or so repertoires.

The CDR3 spans 14 residues, from the cysteine through the phenylalanine. Only the CDR3 DNA is retained, 42 bases long and in frame from the first base. The germline V gene (reference sequence) specifies LNHDA as CDR1 and SQIVND as CDR2. V loses 4 bases of germline sequence and J loses 5 bases, and the interval between the two ends is 14 bases. In regard to this clone: The target of this receptor is not known. No much larger clonotype is one base removed from it; base qualities were not supplied.

The donors belonged to the validation cohort of around 120 subjects, which was separate from the 666-subject first cohort. The library was produced with the immunoSEQ multiplex PCR assay. Per the authors' processing: A statistical classification framework was built for diagnosing cytomegalovirus status from the catalog of TCR beta chain sequences. Entries here come from immuneACCESS through TCRdb and include only in-frame sequences with V and J called. Some clones fail to appear in such tables; in the studies checked, an unresolved V gene covers under half of the shortfall, and the cause of the remainder is unknown. V, J and clone size are those of that table, while D and trimming were read from the DNA. A total of about 360,000 clones appear in this sample, roughly 90% of them only once. Over 0.75% of the sample rests with the top ten.

The chain links TRBV19 with TRBJ1-2; the D region possibly corresponds to TRBD1 (5 bases align). This clonotype originated in a woman between 18 and 29 years old in good health and CMV-seronegative. Input material: PBMCs. At the DNA level, the sequence is TGTGCCAGTAGTAACCGGGGGTTCGGGTATGGCTACACCTTC. Its product reads: CASSNRGFGYGYTF.